The 28 T cell receptor beta chains below all came from one sample that was sequenced in a study of T-cell memory formation after mild COVID-19. One entry per CDR3 protein, called by TCRdb with MiXCR from the 5' RACE reads. The sample shows about 560,000 distinct CDR3 sequences, 18% of them seen only once. Sample: PBMCs or a T cell subset sorted from them (not recorded which). Receptors were obtained from an adult woman who had mild COVID-19 (a few samples of this study predate the infection). Cell type and time point are not known.

The rearrangement joins TRBV9 to TRBJ1-2; D gene ambiguous. Germline values: CDR1 SGDLS, CDR2 YYNGEE. The CDR3 runs to 11 residues. V dropped 7 bases and J dropped 8 bases, with 12 bases sitting between them. CDR3 region: CASGAVWGYTF. The CDR3 DNA follows: TGTGCCAGCGGAGCGGTTTGGGGCTACACCTTC. The whole variable domain, filled in from reference TRBV9 and TRBJ1-2, reads DSGVTQTPKHLITATGQRVTLRCSPRSGDLSVYWYQQSLDQGLQFLIQYYNGEERAKGNILERFSAQQFPDLHSELNLSSLELGDSALYFCASGAVWGYTFGSGTRLTVV.

Concerning this clonotype: Mismatch with germline at one junction end may stem from a read error. J is TRBJ2-1 and V is TRBV6-6; D is perhaps TRBD1 or TRBD2 (5 bases each). From germline, CDR1 is MNHNY and CDR2 SVGAGI (reference sequence). The CDR3 consists of 14 residues. DNA of the CDR3: TGTGCCAGCACCCGGGACCTAGCCTACAATGATCAGTTCTTC. Residues: CASTRDLAYNDQFF.

The chain carries TRBV18 and TRBJ2-3; the D gene is possibly TRBD2 (6 bases). V dropped 2 bases and J dropped 5 bases, with 14 bases sitting between them. There are 15 residues in the CDR3. The germline gives CDR1 KGHSH, CDR2 LQKENI. The CDR3 nucleotides are TGTGCCAGCTCACCATACATGGGACTGGTAGATACGCAGTATTTT. Translation gives CASSPYMGLVDTQYF.

The chain links TRBV9 to TRBJ1-2; 8 bases line up with TRBD1. CDR1 and CDR2 from the germline V gene are SGDLS and YYNGEE. V gave up 0 bases and J gave up 8 bases; unmatched junction bases: 12. The CDR3 spans 16 residues. The CDR3 coding sequence is TGTGCCAGCAGCGTAGCCCCTCTCAAGACAGGGGAAGGCTACACCTTC. It specifies CASSVAPLKTGEGYTF.

V gene TRBV12-3 or TRBV12-4 combines with J gene TRBJ2-1; 8 bases align to TRBD1. The trim removed 6 bases at V and 5 bases at J, leaving 6 bases unmatched. The CDR3 runs 14 residues. The CDR3 DNA reads as TGTGCCAGCAGAAACGGGACAGGTAACAATGAGCAGTTCTTC. Translated: CASRNGTGNNEQFF.

This clonotype occurred a few times. V is TRBV6-5 and J is TRBJ2-5; D remains ambiguous. Trimming stripped 1 base from V and 5 bases from J, with 14 bases between. The germline gives CDR1 MNHEY, CDR2 SVGAGI. The CDR3 covers 15 residues. This chain's CDR3 is CASSYLGPRSETQYF. CDR3 in DNA: TGTGCCAGCAGTTACTTAGGGCCTCGATCGGAGACCCAGTACTTC.

This clonotype was recorded a few times. The CDR3 here is CASSQRGTPSYNEQFF. The DNA of the CDR3 is TGCGCCAGCAGCCAACGGGGGACTCCTTCCTACAATGAGCAGTTCTTC. The rearrangement links TRBV4-1 to TRBJ2-1; D may be TRBD2 (6 bases). The CDR3 covers 16 residues. V lost 2 bases, J lost 1 base, and 12 bases lay in between. Per germline, CDR1 MGHRA and CDR2 YSYEKL.

The chain uses TRBV7-9 and TRBJ2-2; TRBD2 might be the D (6 bases). With 0 bases removed from V and 7 bases from J, the gap between germline ends came to 12 bases. Germline CDR1 SEHNR, CDR2 FQNEAQ (reference sequence). The CDR3 covers 15 residues. The CDR3 nucleotides read TGTGCCAGCAGCTTAGCACGGGAGTCGAACGGGGAGCTGTTTTTT. Translating gives CASSLARESNGELFF.

The chain couples TRBV4-1 to TRBJ2-3; D gene unclear. Germline lookup yields CDR1 MGHRA and CDR2 YSYEKL. V was cut by 1 base and J by 4 bases, with 12 bases left in between. CDR3 length: 15 residues. CDR3 residues: CASSQALGVADTQYF. CDR3 bases: TGCGCCAGCAGCCAAGCCCTAGGAGTGGCAGATACGCAGTATTTT.

CDR3 bases: TGTGCCAGTAGGCACGACAGGCGAAACATTCAGTACTTC. Translating gives CASRHDRRNIQYF. V and J are TRBV19 and TRBJ2-4, with D perhaps matching TRBD1 (6 bases). The CDR3 length is 13 residues. The V end was cut by 6 bases, the J end by 6 bases, with 12 bases between. In germline, CDR1 is LNHDA, CDR2 SQIVND (reference sequence).

The J gene is TRBJ2-5, the V gene TRBV7-2; D is ambiguous. The CDR3 spans 14 residues. The germline CDR1 and CDR2 sequences are SGHTA and FQGNSA. Trimming removed 4 bases at V and 1 base at J, with 10 bases between. CDR3 amino acids: CASSSLRPQETQYF. As DNA, the CDR3 is TGTGCCAGCAGCTCTTTACGACCCCAAGAGACCCAGTACTTC.

The CDR3 sequence: CAWSVVVSYNSPLHF. The DNA for the CDR3 is TGTGCCTGGAGTGTGGTGGTCTCCTATAATTCACCCCTCCACTTT. V gene TRBV30 combines with J gene TRBJ1-6; no clear D gene. Germline V gene lookup returns CDR1 GTSNPN and CDR2 SVGIG (reference sequence). This CDR3 is built from 15 residues. Trimming stripped 0 bases from V and 0 bases from J, with 6 bases between. The complete variable domain, with remaining parts taken from reference TRBV30 and TRBJ1-6, reads SQTIHQWPATLVQPVGSPLSLECTVEGTSNPNLYWYRQAAGRGLQLLFYSVGIGQISSEVPQNLSASRPQDRQFILSSKKLLLSDSGFYLCAWSVVVSYNSPLHFGNGTRLTVT.

The sample holds a few counts of this clonotype. V is TRBV20-1 and J is TRBJ1-3; D call uncertain. CDR3 length: 15 residues. CDR1 DFQATT and CDR2 SNEGSKA come from the germline V gene (reference sequence). V shed 4 bases and J shed 1 base, with 14 bases lying between them. The CDR3 region is CSAKRDGPSGNTIYF. The CDR3 DNA follows: TGCAGTGCTAAGAGAGACGGACCATCTGGAAACACCATATATTTT.

This clonotype was counted between two and nine times. The chain has TRBV25-1 and TRBJ2-2, with 9 nucleotides matching TRBD1. CDR3 length: 16 residues. CDR1 MGHDK and CDR2 SYGVNS come from the germline V gene. V was pared by 3 bases and J by 3 bases, with 5 bases of the junction left unmatched. In DNA, the CDR3 is TGTGCCAGCAGTGAGACCGGGACAGGGCACACCGGGGAGCTGTTTTTT. Protein product: CASSETGTGHTGELFF. The full variable domain, completed using reference TRBV25-1 and TRBJ2-2, is EADIYQTPRYLVIGTGKKITLECSQTMGHDKMYWYQQDPGMELHLIHYSYGVNSTEKGDLSSESTVSRIRTEHFPLTLESARPSHTSQYLCASSETGTGHTGELFFGEGSRLTVL.

This clonotype turned up a few times. The rearrangement joins TRBV6-2 or TRBV6-3 to TRBJ1-1; tentative D call: TRBD1 (6 bases). CDR1 MNHEY and CDR2 SVGEGT come from the germline V gene. This CDR3 spans 14 amino acids. V was trimmed by 6 bases and J by 1 base, leaving 12 bases between them. DNA of the CDR3: TGTGCCAGCAGCTCAGGGGTTAAGAACACTGAAGCTTTCTTT. It is translated as CASSSGVKNTEAFF.

A few counts support this clonotype. The gene calls are TRBV29-1 and TRBJ2-1; 7 bases agree with TRBD2. V gave up 3 bases and J gave up 8 bases; unmatched junction bases: 16. Germline loops: CDR1 SQVTM, CDR2 ANQGSEA. The CDR3 consists of 16 residues. CDR3 amino acids: CSVDGPRRGRRDEQFF. In DNA, the CDR3 is TGCAGCGTTGATGGACCCCGACGCGGGAGACGGGATGAGCAGTTCTTC.

This clonotype was seen more than once but under ten times. V and J are TRBV7-2 and TRBJ1-2, with TRBD1 identical over 9 bases. The ends lost 1 base at V and 2 bases at J; junction bases unmatched: 5. Germline V gene lookup returns CDR1 SGHTA and CDR2 FQGNSA. This CDR3 comprises 16 residues. Here the CDR3 reads CASSLDGTGRNYGYTF. DNA for the CDR3: TGTGCCAGCAGCTTAGACGGGACAGGGCGAAACTATGGCTACACCTTC. Full variable domain (outside the CDR3, taken from reference TRBV7-2 and TRBJ1-2): GAGVSQSPSNKVTEKGKDVELRCDPISGHTALYWYRQSLGQGLEFLIYFQGNSAPDKSGLPSDRFSAERTGGSVSTLTIQRTQQEDSAVYLCASSLDGTGRNYGYTFGSGTRLTVV.

This clonotype was observed many times. The V and J genes are TRBV7-2 and TRBJ1-5, with 8 bases that match TRBD1. The CDR3 is made up of 17 amino acids. The ends lost 5 bases at V and 0 bases at J; junction bases unmatched: 9. Per germline, CDR1 SGHTA and CDR2 FQGNSA. The CDR3 nucleotides are TGTGCCAGCAGCGATACCCTACAGGGGGATAGCAATCAGCCCCAGCATTTT. Translation: CASSDTLQGDSNQPQHF.

The chain combines TRBV15 with TRBJ1-2; D gene ambiguous. The ends were cut back, 0 bases at V and 4 bases at J, with 15 bases in the middle. This CDR3 comprises 16 residues. In germline, CDR1 is LNHNV, CDR2 YYDKDF (reference sequence). The CDR3 protein is CATSRDGTRRLYGYTF. CDR3 coding DNA: TGTGCCACCAGCAGAGATGGAACCAGGCGCCTCTATGGCTACACCTTC.

This clonotype has more than one count but fewer than ten. This sequence joins TRBV20-1 and TRBJ1-4, with D unresolved. Germline CDR1 DFQATT, CDR2 SNEGSKA (reference sequence). This CDR3 contains 14 residues. Between the trimmed V and J ends, which lost 5 bases and 4 bases, there was a span of 14 bases. CDR3 region: CSALDSYFNEKLFF. The DNA of the CDR3 is TGCAGTGCTCTGGACTCCTATTTTAATGAAAAACTGTTTTTT.

The V and J genes are TRBV12-3 or TRBV12-4 and TRBJ2-3; no reliable D call. Trimming took off 6 bases at V and 4 bases at J, with 5 bases between the two ends. This CDR3 has 11 residues. The CDR3 is CASRASDTQYF. As DNA, the CDR3 is TGTGCCAGCAGAGCCTCAGATACGCAGTATTTT.

A few counts support this clonotype. The V call is TRBV10-3, the J call TRBJ1-6; a weak D match, TRBD1 (5 bases). Germline-derived CDR1 and CDR2 are ENHRY and SYGVKD. The V and J ends lost 4 bases and 6 bases respectively, with 16 bases between them. This CDR3 is built from 16 residues. In DNA form, the CDR3 reads TGTGCCATCAGTGCCGACATGGGGCAGATTAATTCACCCCTCCACTTT. It encodes CAISADMGQINSPLHF.

In this sample, this clonotype turned up a few times. The chain recombines TRBV12-3 or TRBV12-4 with TRBJ2-1; D assignment may be TRBD1 or TRBD2 (6 bases each). V was trimmed by 7 bases and J by 1 base, leaving 17 bases between them. This CDR3 region has 16 residues. The CDR3 spells CASNLSGAVSYNEQFF. The CDR3 DNA reads as TGTGCCAGCAACCTCTCGGGGGCGGTTTCCTACAATGAGCAGTTCTTC.

CDR3 protein: CASSVPYGPGELFF. In DNA form, the CDR3 reads TGTGCCAGCAGTGTCCCCTACGGGCCCGGGGAGCTGTTTTTT. V gene TRBV2 combines with J gene TRBJ2-2; D remains ambiguous. Germline V gene sequence: CDR1 SNHLY, CDR2 FYNNEI. The CDR3 sequence is 14 residues long. V was pared by 4 bases and J by 6 bases, with 12 bases between.

This chain connects TRBV2 to TRBJ2-1; possibly TRBD1 for D (5 bases). This CDR3 spans 15 amino acids. Per germline, CDR1 SNHLY and CDR2 FYNNEI. Deletions cut 2 bases from V and 6 bases from J, with 14 bases between. CDR3 in amino acids: CASSESLAGFNEQFF. Here the CDR3 DNA reads TGTGCCAGCAGTGAATCCTTGGCAGGGTTCAATGAGCAGTTCTTC.

There are a few counts of this clonotype. V gene TRBV4-3 combines with J gene TRBJ2-1; 13 bases map to TRBD2. CDR3 length: 17 amino acids. The germline CDR1 and CDR2 sequences are LGHNA and YSLEER. The junction had 9 bases not matched to a gene; V was cut back by 3 bases and J by 7 bases. This chain's CDR3 is CASSQAKGLAGSNEQFF. The CDR3, as DNA: TGCGCCAGCAGCCAGGCCAAGGGACTAGCGGGATCGAATGAGCAGTTCTTC.

Only a few counts were recorded for this clonotype. The gene calls are TRBV24-1 and TRBJ2-3; no clear D. V shed 5 bases and J shed 1 base, with 24 bases lying between them. CDR3 size: 19 residues. Germline V CDR1 and CDR2: KGHDR, SFDVKD. The CDR3 reads CATSAGFWSSETRTDTQYF. CDR3 coding DNA: TGTGCCACCAGTGCAGGTTTTTGGTCATCCGAGACACGCACAGATACGCAGTATTTT.

The chain is built from TRBV6-5 and TRBJ1-1; D may be TRBD1 (6 bases). CDR3 length: 14 amino acids. V was pared by 5 bases and J by 3 bases, with 13 bases between. Germline V lookup: CDR1 MNHEY, CDR2 SVGAGI. Here the CDR3 reads CASSNNQGHTEAFF. In nucleotides, the CDR3 is TGTGCCAGCAGTAACAACCAGGGGCACACTGAAGCTTTCTTT.